The sequence of this T cell receptor beta chain was determined in a study of cytomegalovirus exposure and HLA in healthy donors. Germline-derived CDR1 and CDR2 are SGHAT and FQNNGV. V lost 2 bases and J lost 5; bases outside the gene matches: 2. The CDR3 covers 14 residues. Primers for the PCR totalled 60 Vbeta and 13 Jbeta. The data were produced by immunoSEQ multiplex PCR, yet TCRdb's version contains in-frame clones alone and is incomplete. The table shows under 250,000 clones, with around 78% occurring only once. The specimen was PBMCs. The V and J genes are TRBV11-2 and TRBJ2-7, with 11 bases matching TRBD1. The sequence was obtained from a man younger than 40 in good health and CMV-seronegative. The CDR3 region has the DNA TGTGCCAGCAGCTTAAGGGACAGGGGGAACGAGCAGTACTTC. This encodes CASSLRDRGNEQYF.